This T cell receptor (beta chain) was identified in a study of blood T cell repertoires in COVID-19. Study information: Sources were T cells, B-cell-depleted T cells, or PBMCs; the material itself was cDNA or gDNA.

The CDR3 has 14 amino acids. With 8 bases removed from V and 4 bases from J, the gap between germline ends came to 17 bases. Germline V gene sequence: CDR1 MNHEY, CDR2 SVGAGI. Methods used by the authors: Counts of nucleated cells, estimated from reference gene primer amplification, were obtained. Some clones are missing from TCRdb's copy, which holds only in-frame ones; the method was immunoSEQ multiplex PCR. The V and J calls and clone size are taken from that table; D and trimming were inferred from the DNA. The sample contains roughly 250,000 clones, under 90% of which appear only once. The source is a human donor in a cohort sampled during active COVID-19. The chain recombines TRBV6-5 with TRBJ1-2, with D possibly being TRBD1 (6 bases). The sequencing sample was made of peripheral blood. The CDR3: CASRHRDVTYGYTF. The CDR3 nucleotides read TGTGCCAGCCGCCACAGGGATGTGACCTATGGCTACACCTTC.